This TCR beta chain is from a study of blood T cells in healthy people across ages. A second PCR, run for roughly 7 to 12 cycles, used a sample-barcoded 5' primer plus a J-beta primer mix. TCRdb recomputed calls from the 5' RACE reads with MiXCR, one row per CDR3 protein. The sample consists of about 1 million distinct CDR3 sequences, around 45% of them appearing once. The sample, 9 to 10 milliliters of peripheral blood, was drawn from each donor. PBMCs, at least 6 million per sample, were isolated. The V gene's germline CDR1 is MNHEY and CDR2 SVGAGI. The CDR3 length is 15 residues. V lost 8 bases and J lost 1; bases outside the gene matches: 8. This clonotype appeared once.

The sequencing sample was made of blood. The genes are TRBV6-5 and TRBJ1-5; 7 bases are a match to TRBD1. The sequence was obtained from an older woman in good health. DNA for the CDR3: TGTGCCAGCGGAGAGACAGGGTTGAGCAATCAGCCCCAGCATTTT. Protein sequence: CASGETGLSNQPQHF.